Below are 20 T cell receptor beta chains sequenced from a single sample in a study of shared clonotypes between healthy human individuals. Method: immunoSEQ multiplex PCR; TCRdb's copy keeps in-frame clones and lacks some. Of roughly 2.2 million clones listed, roughly 90% are singletons. The sample consisted of naive CD4+ T cells from PBMCs. The sample's subset: CD45RA+ positively selected. The receptors were gathered from a man between 18 and 29 years old in good health. Some clones in this sample may be carry-over from other donors' samples.

The chain joins TRBV30 to TRBJ2-7, with D perhaps assigned TRBD1 or TRBD2 (5 bases each). Germline lookup yields CDR1 GTSNPN and CDR2 SVGIG (reference sequence). V was trimmed by 2 bases and J by 3 bases, leaving 23 bases between them. This CDR3 contains 17 residues. CDR3 sequence: CAWSWLGPPGSGYEQYF. DNA for the CDR3: TGTGCCTGGAGTTGGCTGGGACCTCCCGGTTCGGGCTACGAGCAGTACTTC.

V is TRBV6-6 and J is TRBJ2-2, with 7 bases that match TRBD2. CDR1 MNHNY and CDR2 SVGAGI come from the germline V gene (reference sequence). CDR3 length equals 14 residues. J gave up 3 bases and V 7 bases, and 5 bases lay outside the gene matches. For the CDR3, the DNA is TGTGCCAGCAAACCGGGGGGAGACACCGGGGAGCTGTTTTTT. It encodes CASKPGGDTGELFF.

The rearrangement links TRBV5-1 to TRBJ2-7; 12 positions match TRBD2. With V trimmed by 3 bases and J by 6 bases, 7 bases remained unmatched. Germline CDR1 SGHRS, CDR2 YFSETQ. The CDR3 consists of 15 residues. The CDR3: CASSSGLAGTVEQYF. The CDR3 DNA sequence: TGCGCCAGCAGCTCTGGACTAGCGGGGACCGTCGAGCAGTACTTC.

This chain uses TRBV4-1 with TRBJ2-1; the D call may be TRBD1 or TRBD2 (5 bases each). V dropped 4 bases and J dropped 6 bases, with 16 bases sitting between them. CDR3 length: 15 amino acids. Germline V gene data show CDR1 as MGHRA and CDR2 as YSYEKL. CDR3 coding DNA: TGCGCCAGCAGCCTGGGGGATTTGACGGGCAATGAGCAGTTCTTC. Protein product: CASSLGDLTGNEQFF.

The rearrangement links TRBV9 to TRBJ2-2, with D unresolved. Looked up from germline, CDR1 is SGDLS and CDR2 is YYNGEE. This CDR3 has 14 amino acids. Trimming stripped 3 bases from V and 1 base from J, with 7 bases between. The CDR3 sequence is CASSEAQNTGELFF. CDR3 DNA: TGTGCCAGCAGCGAGGCCCAGAACACCGGGGAGCTGTTTTTT.

With regard to this clone: The sample contains more than one DNA sequence encoding this CDR3. This sequence joins TRBV2 and TRBJ2-5; 8 nucleotides match TRBD2. This CDR3 has 15 residues. The germline V gene has CDR1 SNHLY and CDR2 FYNNEI. J gave up 1 base and V 4 bases, and 5 bases lay outside the gene matches. CDR3 coding DNA: TGTGCCAGCAGTGGATTAGCGGGAATCCAAGAGACCCAGTACTTC. This codes for CASSGLAGIQETQYF. Supplemented by reference TRBV2 and TRBJ2-5, the full variable domain reads EPEVTQTPSHQVTQMGQEVILRCVPISNHLYFYWYRQILGQKVEFLVSFYNNEISEKSEIFDDQFSVERPDGSNFTLKIRSTKLEDSAMYFCASSGLAGIQETQYFGPGTRLLVL.

A note on this clone: Additional DNA sequences in this sample encode the identical CDR3. The chain recombines TRBV30 with TRBJ1-1, with no clear D. The CDR3 consists of 13 residues. The V gene's germline CDR1 is GTSNPN and CDR2 SVGIG (reference sequence). V lost 2 bases to trimming and J lost 3 bases, with 10 bases between them. The CDR3 sequence: CAWSPGPYTEAFF. CDR3 in DNA: TGTGCCTGGAGTCCCGGACCTTACACTGAAGCTTTCTTT.

The rearrangement links TRBV7-8 to TRBJ2-7; the match to TRBD1 covers 8 bases. Germline V gene sequence: CDR1 SGHVS, CDR2 FQNEAQ. The CDR3 contains 16 residues. J gave up 2 bases and V 3 bases, and 9 bases lay outside the gene matches. The CDR3 spells CASSFSGGPFTYEQYF. For the CDR3, the DNA is TGTGCCAGCAGCTTTTCAGGGGGCCCTTTTACCTACGAGCAGTACTTC.

The chain has TRBV11-2 and TRBJ2-3; 8 positions match TRBD1. From germline, CDR1 is SGHAT and CDR2 FQNNGV. This CDR3 is built from 15 residues. V lost 5 bases, J lost 0 bases, and 4 bases stayed unmatched. CDR3 coding DNA: TGTGCCAGCAGCCCCCGACAGGGGAGCACAGATACGCAGTATTTT. It encodes CASSPRQGSTDTQYF.

The chain links TRBV28 to TRBJ1-2; D is uncertain. From germline, CDR1 is MDHEN and CDR2 SYDVKM. Trimming pared 4 bases from V and 0 bases from J, leaving 18 bases between. The CDR3 runs to 17 residues. The CDR3 bases are TGTGCCAGCAGTTCGTATTGGCTCCAGGTAGCTAACTATGGCTACACCTTC. This gives the protein CASSSYWLQVANYGYTF.

This clone was observed a few times. The rearrangement links TRBV2 to TRBJ1-5; 7 positions match TRBD1. Germline V gives CDR1 SNHLY, CDR2 FYNNEI. Trimming removed 7 bases from V and 1 base from J; junction bases left unmatched: 4. The CDR3 has 14 amino acids. The CDR3 loop is CASKDRVSNQPQHF. CDR3 DNA sequence: TGTGCCAGCAAAGACAGGGTCAGCAATCAGCCCCAGCATTTT.

The chain links TRBV6-6 to TRBJ1-2, with 7 bases identical to TRBD1. CDR3 length: 16 residues. Germline CDR1 is MNHNY and CDR2 is SVGAGI (reference sequence). V lost 4 bases, J lost 0 bases, and 8 bases stayed unmatched. Here the CDR3 DNA reads TGTGCCAGCAGTTTTTCAGGGGGGAGGACTAACTATGGCTACACCTTC. It specifies CASSFSGGRTNYGYTF.

The chain employs TRBV11-2 and TRBJ2-2; 9 positions agree with TRBD1. The V gene's germline CDR1 is SGHAT and CDR2 FQNNGV. The CDR3 loop spans 16 amino acids. V lost 3 bases to trimming and J lost 4 bases; unmatched junction nucleotides: 6. This chain's CDR3 is CASSFSWDRATGELFF. The DNA for the CDR3 is TGTGCCAGCAGCTTTTCATGGGACAGGGCCACCGGGGAGCTGTTTTTT. The variable domain in full, completed from reference TRBV11-2 and TRBJ2-2, reads EAGVAQSPRYKIIEKRQSVAFWCNPISGHATLYWYQQILGQGPKLLIQFQNNGVVDDSQLPKDRFSAERLKGVDSTLKIQPAKLEDSAVYLCASSFSWDRATGELFFGEGSRLTVL.

CDR3 loop: CASSLGPLLAGVQETQYF. The CDR3 DNA reads as TGTGCCAGCAGCTTAGGTCCGTTGCTAGCGGGAGTCCAAGAGACCCAGTACTTC. This chain uses TRBV7-2 with TRBJ2-5, with TRBD2 identical over 10 bases. The germline gives CDR1 SGHTA, CDR2 FQGNSA. The CDR3 consists of 18 residues. The V gene end was trimmed by 1 base and the J gene end by 1 base; junction bases not matched to a gene: 9.

The rearrangement uses TRBV4-1 and TRBJ1-4; D unclear. Germline-derived CDR1 and CDR2 are MGHRA and YSYEKL. V lost 1 base, J lost 3 bases, and 9 bases lay in between. This CDR3 is 15 amino acids long. CDR3 sequence (DNA): TGCGCCAGCAGCCAAGCGAGGGCAGCTAATGAAAAACTGTTTTTT. Its translation is CASSQARAANEKLFF.

V and J are TRBV6-5 and TRBJ2-1; 7 bases are a match to TRBD1. CDR3 length: 15 residues. Germline V gives CDR1 MNHEY, CDR2 SVGAGI. V lost 6 bases, J lost 3 bases, and 8 bases stayed unmatched. The DNA of the CDR3 is TGTGCCAGCAGGCTAACAGGGGATGGCTACAATGAGCAGTTCTTC. Protein product: CASRLTGDGYNEQFF.

The sample holds one count of this clone. The rearrangement joins TRBV7-2 to TRBJ1-4; D unclear. Trimming left V 4 bases short and J 12 bases short, with 12 bases between. CDR1 and CDR2 (germline): SGHTA, FQGNSA. This CDR3 has 12 residues. The CDR3 sequence is CASSSNRWELFF. CDR3 DNA: TGTGCCAGCAGCTCGAACCGGTGGGAACTGTTTTTT. The whole variable domain, remainder taken from reference TRBV7-2 and TRBJ1-4, is GAGVSQSPSNKVTEKGKDVELRCDPISGHTALYWYRQSLGQGLEFLIYFQGNSAPDKSGLPSDRFSAERTGGSVSTLTIQRTQQEDSAVYLCASSSNRWELFFGSGTQLSVL.

This clone was detected a few times. Distinct nucleotide sequences in the sample also encode this CDR3. J is TRBJ2-2 and V is TRBV5-1; 7 positions match TRBD1. The CDR3 length is 14 residues. V shed 0 bases, J shed 4 bases, and the junction held 0 bases outside the gene matches. The germline CDR1 and CDR2 sequences are SGHRS and YFSETQ. DNA of the CDR3: TGCGCCAGCAGCTTGGGACAGGGCACCGGGGAGCTGTTTTTT. This codes for CASSLGQGTGELFF.

This clone appeared a few times. The rearrangement uses TRBV30 and TRBJ1-1; D not certain. With 2 bases removed from V and 0 bases from J, the gap between germline ends came to 7 bases. The CDR3 length is 13 residues. Germline V lookup: CDR1 GTSNPN, CDR2 SVGIG (reference sequence). As DNA, the CDR3 is TGTGCCTGGAGTATAGGGCTGAACACTGAAGCTTTCTTT. This codes for CAWSIGLNTEAFF. Complete variable domain (other parts from reference TRBV30 and TRBJ1-1): SQTIHQWPATLVQPVGSPLSLECTVEGTSNPNLYWYRQAAGRGLQLLFYSVGIGQISSEVPQNLSASRPQDRQFILSSKKLLLSDSGFYLCAWSIGLNTEAFFGQGTRLTVV.

Only one count was recorded for this clone. The J gene is TRBJ2-5, the V gene TRBV5-1; possibly TRBD1 for D (6 bases). V shed 4 bases and J shed 0 bases, with 10 bases lying between them. CDR1 and CDR2 (germline): SGHRS, YFSETQ. CDR3 size: 14 residues. This chain's CDR3 is CASSLDSYQETQYF. The CDR3 nucleotides are TGCGCCAGCAGCCTGGACAGTTACCAAGAGACCCAGTACTTC.